The clone carrying this TCR beta chain was recorded once. Its specificity is unknown. Per the germline V gene, CDR1 is SGHTA and CDR2 is FQGNSA. The length of the CDR3 is 15 residues. With 5 bases clipped from V and 6 bases from J, the junction kept 8 bases outside the gene matches. Recipients boosted at about 4 weeks or about 12 weeks are pooled. The record originates from a study of T cell responses to AZD1222 COVID-19 vaccine. Sequenced by immunoSEQ multiplex PCR; TCRdb stores in-frame clones only, minus some. Among approximately 74,000 clones listed, about 85% were seen once. Findings and limits, study-wide: Variant regions that are unmutated are reportedly the target of nearly half of spike-specific TCRs. Repertoires were sampled only after the peak T cell response. Spike was spanned by vaccine-associated CD4 TCRs, with dominance at 160-218 and 743-854.

This chain links TRBV7-2 with TRBJ2-2; 8 bases map to TRBD2. Here the sequenced sample was peripheral blood, taken 28 days after the second AZD1222 dose. This TCR was sampled from an adult who received the AZD1222 COVID-19 vaccine. The CDR3: CASSLLAVGPGELFF. CDR3 in DNA: TGTGCCAGCAGCCTACTAGCGGTTGGACCCGGGGAGCTGTTTTTT.